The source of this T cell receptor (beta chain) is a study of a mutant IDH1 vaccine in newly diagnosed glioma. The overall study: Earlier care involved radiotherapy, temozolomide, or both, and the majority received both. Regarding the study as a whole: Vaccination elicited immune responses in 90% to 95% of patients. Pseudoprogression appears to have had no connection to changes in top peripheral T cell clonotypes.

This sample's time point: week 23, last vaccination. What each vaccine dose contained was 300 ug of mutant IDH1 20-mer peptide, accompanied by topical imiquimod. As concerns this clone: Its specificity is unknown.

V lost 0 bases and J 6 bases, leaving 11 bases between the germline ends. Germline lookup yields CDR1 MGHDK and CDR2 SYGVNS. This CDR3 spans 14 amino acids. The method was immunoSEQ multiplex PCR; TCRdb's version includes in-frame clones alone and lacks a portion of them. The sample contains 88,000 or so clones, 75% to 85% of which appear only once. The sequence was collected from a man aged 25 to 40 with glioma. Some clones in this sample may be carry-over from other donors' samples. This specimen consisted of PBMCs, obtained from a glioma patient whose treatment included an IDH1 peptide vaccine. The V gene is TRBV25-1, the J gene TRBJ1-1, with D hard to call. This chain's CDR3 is CASSEYGIVAEAFF. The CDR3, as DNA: TGTGCCAGCAGTGAATATGGTATAGTAGCTGAAGCTTTCTTT.